The 30 T cell receptor beta chains given below trace back to one sample, sequenced in a study of blood T cell repertoires in COVID-19. Method: immunoSEQ multiplex PCR; TCRdb's copy keeps in-frame clones and lacks some. The data show approximately 200,000 clones, 84% seen once. The sequenced material came from peripheral blood. The receptors here all came from a woman aged 55 to 70 with acute or convalescent COVID-19.

J is TRBJ2-5 and V is TRBV6-6; the match to TRBD2 covers 9 bases. The V segment lost 6 bases and the J segment 1 base; nucleotides outside the gene matches: 3. The CDR3 runs to 14 residues. Germline assignment: CDR1 MNHNY and CDR2 SVGAGI (reference sequence). CDR3 DNA: TGTGCCAGCAGGCGGGGGGGCGGCCAAGAGACCCAGTACTTC. Its translation is CASRRGGGQETQYF.

CDR3 bases: TGTGCCAGCAGACCGGGACAGGGTTGGGGTCAGCCCCAGCATTTT. Translated, it gives CASRPGQGWGQPQHF. The chain has TRBV28 and TRBJ1-5; TRBD1 aligns across 9 bases. Germline V gives CDR1 MDHEN, CDR2 SYDVKM. J gave up 6 bases and V 6 bases, and 9 bases lay outside the gene matches. The CDR3 extends over 15 amino acids.

The rearrangement uses TRBV6-2 or TRBV6-3 and TRBJ2-5; 7 nucleotides match TRBD2. The CDR3 is 14 residues long. Germline values: CDR1 MNHEY, CDR2 SVGEGT. The junction had 11 bases not matched to a gene; V was cut back by 5 bases and J by 8 bases. CDR3 amino acids: CASSAPGLPVTQYF. CDR3 nucleotides: TGTGCCAGCAGTGCCCCGGGACTACCGGTAACCCAGTACTTC.

This chain joins TRBV5-6 and TRBJ1-4; D is possibly TRBD1 (5 bases). V was trimmed by 1 base and J by 8 bases, leaving 18 bases between them. The CDR3 runs 16 residues. Germline V gene sequence: CDR1 SGHDT, CDR2 YYEEEE. Here the CDR3 DNA reads TGTGCCAGCAGCTTGTGGGTAACAGGCGTCCACGAAAAACTGTTTTTT. Amino acid sequence: CASSLWVTGVHEKLFF.

The V gene is TRBV7-8, the J gene TRBJ2-3; 9 bases match TRBD2. Looked up from germline, CDR1 is SGHVS and CDR2 is FQNEAQ. The trim removed 4 bases at V and 4 bases at J, leaving 9 bases unmatched. This CDR3 spans 16 amino acids. CDR3 residues: CASSSAGGGASDTQYF. CDR3 nucleotides: TGTGCCAGCAGCTCCGCCGGCGGGGGGGCATCAGATACGCAGTATTTT.

The chain uses TRBV9 and TRBJ2-7, with 11 bases aligning to TRBD2. Unmatched junction bases numbered 7, after V lost 4 bases and J lost 4 bases. Germline CDR1 SGDLS, CDR2 YYNGEE. The CDR3 loop spans 15 amino acids. The DNA for the CDR3 is TGTGCCAGCAGCCCTGGGACTAGCGGTGTGTACGAGCAGTACTTC. It encodes CASSPGTSGVYEQYF.

J is TRBJ2-1 and V is TRBV5-4; TRBD2 matches at 11 bases. The CDR3 consists of 15 residues. The J segment lost 7 bases and the V segment lost 4 bases, leaving 7 bases of the junction unmatched. Looked up from germline, CDR1 is SGHNT and CDR2 is YYREEE (reference sequence). The CDR3 nucleotides read TGTGCCAGCAGCAACATAGCGGGGGGGTGGAATGAGCAGTTCTTC. Translating it yields CASSNIAGGWNEQFF.

The chain joins TRBV5-1 to TRBJ2-1, with 9 bases fitting TRBD1. Per germline, CDR1 SGHRS and CDR2 YFSETQ. After removal of 4 bases from V and 6 bases from J, the junction contained 20 bases not matched to a gene. The CDR3 spans 19 residues. The CDR3: CASSPRVGTGHEGGNEQFF. The CDR3, as DNA: TGCGCCAGCAGCCCACGGGTGGGGACAGGGCACGAAGGAGGCAATGAGCAGTTCTTC.

The V call is TRBV2, the J call TRBJ1-1, with a tentative D call TRBD1 (6 bases). This CDR3 comprises 17 residues. Germline V gene sequence: CDR1 SNHLY, CDR2 FYNNEI. V was shortened by 5 bases and J by 2 bases, with 21 bases between the two germline ends. This chain's CDR3 is CASSSHRDRSFNTEAFF. The CDR3 coding sequence is TGTGCCAGCAGTTCACACCGAGACAGGTCGTTTAACACTGAAGCTTTCTTT.

This sequence joins TRBV2 and TRBJ1-6, with D possibly TRBD1 on 6 matching bases. V lost 3 bases and J 12 bases, leaving 9 bases between the germline ends. The CDR3 has 12 amino acids. Looked up from germline, CDR1 is SNHLY and CDR2 is FYNNEI. The CDR3 DNA follows: TGTGCCAGCAGTGATACAGGGCTACCCCTCCACTTT. Translated: CASSDTGLPLHF.

The chain recombines TRBV30 with TRBJ1-3; 9 nucleotides line up with TRBD1. Losses at the gene ends were 5 bases for V and 5 bases for J; bases not matched to a gene: 13. Germline V gene sequence: CDR1 GTSNPN, CDR2 SVGIG (reference sequence). CDR3 length equals 16 residues. CDR3 region: CAWGAGQGILRNTIYF. CDR3 bases: TGTGCCTGGGGTGCTGGACAGGGGATTTTAAGAAACACCATATATTTT.

The chain employs TRBV7-2 and TRBJ1-1, with D hard to call. The V gene's germline CDR1 is SGHTA and CDR2 FQGNSA. V shed 6 bases and J shed 1 base, with 15 bases lying between them. CDR3 length: 15 residues. CDR3: CASRPGGGRNTEAFF. As DNA, the CDR3 is TGTGCCAGCAGACCCGGTGGAGGGCGGAACACTGAAGCTTTCTTT.

The genes are TRBV4-2 and TRBJ1-3; 8 bases align to TRBD1. The CDR3 is 18 amino acids. The V gene's germline CDR1 is LGHNA and CDR2 YNFKEQ. V was clipped by 1 base and J by 2 bases; unmatched bases: 10. The CDR3 spells CASSQGNSRGPAGNTIYF. The DNA for the CDR3 is TGTGCCAGCAGCCAAGGGAATAGCAGGGGGCCTGCTGGAAACACCATATATTTT.

The chain has TRBV5-1 and TRBJ1-1; D is undetermined. The length of the CDR3 is 13 residues. Germline V CDR1 and CDR2: SGHRS, YFSETQ. The V and J ends lost 1 base and 4 bases respectively, with 8 bases between them. The CDR3 nucleotides are TGCGCCAGCAGCTTGTGGGAGAGCACTGAAGCTTTCTTT. Amino acids: CASSLWESTEAFF.

This clone was detected a few times. The chain has TRBV3-1 (or the pseudogene TRBV3-2) and TRBJ2-7; 9 bases fit TRBD2. CDR3 length equals 15 residues. V dropped 1 base and J dropped 6; count of bases not matched to a gene: 7. Germline CDR1 reads LGHDT; CDR2 reads YNNKEL (reference sequence). This chain's CDR3 is CASSQVGGGVIEQYF. The DNA for the CDR3 is TGTGCCAGCAGCCAAGTAGGCGGGGGGGTCATCGAGCAGTACTTC.

The chain employs TRBV9 and TRBJ2-7, with 8 nucleotides matching TRBD2. V was pared by 4 bases and J by 7 bases, with 10 bases of the junction left unmatched. The CDR3 is 14 residues long. The V gene's germline CDR1 is SGDLS and CDR2 YYNGEE. Here the CDR3 reads CASSPGGGSREQYF. The CDR3 DNA reads as TGTGCCAGCAGCCCCGGGGGGGGGTCCCGGGAGCAGTACTTC.

This clone was seen a few times. The rearrangement uses TRBV9 and TRBJ1-1, with D possibly being TRBD1 (6 bases). The CDR3 is 16 amino acids. The V and J ends lost 3 bases and 2 bases respectively, with 17 bases between them. The V gene's germline CDR1 is SGDLS and CDR2 YYNGEE. CDR3 bases: TGTGCCAGCAGCGAAGCCCCGGGGGGCACTAACACTGAAGCTTTCTTT. It specifies CASSEAPGGTNTEAFF.

The J gene is TRBJ1-2, the V gene TRBV18, with D uncertain. V shed 1 base and J shed 7 bases, with 13 bases lying between them. CDR3 length: 14 amino acids. Germline V gives CDR1 KGHSH, CDR2 LQKENI. CDR3 loop: CASSPLEGGIGYTF. The CDR3 DNA follows: TGTGCCAGCTCACCACTGGAGGGAGGCATTGGCTACACCTTC.

The V gene is TRBV7-9, the J gene TRBJ1-2, with TRBD1 as a possible D gene (5 bases). The germline V gene encodes CDR1 SEHNR and CDR2 FQNEAQ (reference sequence). Trimming cost V 5 bases and J 7 bases, with 17 bases left between them. The CDR3 loop spans 14 amino acids. As DNA, the CDR3 is TGTGCCAGCAGCCGAAGTCCAGGGATGGGTGGCTACACCTTC. Translation gives CASSRSPGMGGYTF.

The chain employs TRBV29-1 and TRBJ2-7, with a possible D match to TRBD1 (6 bases). The CDR3 has 13 amino acids. V lost 3 bases and J lost 2, with 11 bases in between. CDR1 is SQVTM, CDR2 ANQGSEA, per germline. The CDR3 is CSVDGTGPYEQYF. CDR3 coding DNA: TGCAGCGTTGATGGTACAGGGCCCTACGAGCAGTACTTC.

This sequence joins TRBV4-1 and TRBJ1-2; the D gene is possibly TRBD1 (6 bases). Trimming took 0 bases from V and 6 from J, leaving 17 bases between them. CDR1 and CDR2 from the germline V gene are MGHRA and YSYEKL. The CDR3 sequence is 16 residues long. The CDR3, as DNA: TGCGCCAGCAGCCAAGATATGACCCCAGGGGCACATGGCTACACCTTC. Translation gives CASSQDMTPGAHGYTF.

This chain connects TRBV5-6 to TRBJ1-2; 7 bases are shared with TRBD1. V dropped 3 bases and J dropped 4; count of bases not matched to a gene: 6. In germline, CDR1 is SGHDT, CDR2 YYEEEE. CDR3 length: 14 residues. The chain's CDR3 is CASSSQGVGYGYTF. The CDR3 nucleotides are TGTGCCAGCAGCTCGCAGGGGGTGGGCTATGGCTACACCTTC.

The rearrangement joins TRBV4-2 to TRBJ2-7, with D unclear. The CDR3 consists of 14 residues. Germline loops: CDR1 LGHNA, CDR2 YNFKEQ. V dropped 0 bases and J dropped 7 bases, with 13 bases sitting between them. The CDR3 DNA reads as TGTGCCAGCAGCCAAGACCCGACATCTCGGGAGCAGTACTTC. It is translated as CASSQDPTSREQYF.

This chain joins TRBV27 and TRBJ2-7; TRBD1 matches at 9 bases. The CDR3 runs 14 residues. Germline lookup yields CDR1 MNHEY and CDR2 SMNVEV (reference sequence). Unmatched junction bases numbered 5, after V lost 6 bases and J lost 2 bases. CDR3 DNA: TGTGCCAGCAGCTCACAGGGGGCTGCCTACGAGCAGTACTTC. This encodes CASSSQGAAYEQYF.

This clone came up a few times. The chain combines TRBV5-1 with TRBJ2-7; 9 bases map to TRBD1. The CDR3 covers 15 residues. V dropped 4 bases and J dropped 0; count of bases not matched to a gene: 5. Germline CDR1 and CDR2: SGHRS and YFSETQ. CDR3 in DNA: TGCGCCAGCAGCGTTGGACAGGGGCCCTCCTACGAGCAGTACTTC. Its protein product is CASSVGQGPSYEQYF.

The genes are TRBV5-1 and TRBJ2-5; 9 nucleotides match TRBD2. This CDR3 spans 17 amino acids. The V and J ends lost 2 bases and 2 bases, in that order; junction bases with no gene match: 10. The germline gives CDR1 SGHRS, CDR2 YFSETQ. The CDR3: CASSLAGGANLQETQYF. The CDR3 nucleotides read TGCGCCAGCAGCTTAGCGGGGGGCGCAAATTTACAAGAGACCCAGTACTTC.

CDR3 DNA: TGTGCCAGCAGTAACGTGGGGCTGAACACTGAAGCTTTCTTT. It is translated as CASSNVGLNTEAFF. V is TRBV27 and J is TRBJ1-1; D possibly corresponds to TRBD1 (5 bases). CDR1 and CDR2 from the germline V gene are MNHEY and SMNVEV (reference sequence). The CDR3 runs 14 residues. V dropped 5 bases and J dropped 0 bases, with 10 bases sitting between them.

This chain links TRBV29-1 with TRBJ2-1; 12 nucleotides agree with TRBD2. V trimming: 4 bases; J trimming: 8 bases; junction bases outside the gene matches: 12. Germline V gene data show CDR1 as SQVTM and CDR2 as ANQGSEA. The CDR3 runs to 16 residues. CDR3 residues: CSVASSGGASTYEQFF. DNA for the CDR3: TGCAGCGTTGCGTCTAGCGGGGGGGCTAGTACGTATGAGCAGTTCTTC.

J is TRBJ2-3 and V is TRBV6-1; no definite D call. Germline V gives CDR1 MNHNS, CDR2 SASEGT. Deletions cut 2 bases from V and 4 bases from J, with 13 bases between. The CDR3 contains 15 residues. CDR3 in DNA: TGTGCCAGCAGTGAAAGCTTGGCGGCGGCAGATACGCAGTATTTT. It specifies CASSESLAAADTQYF.

The CDR3 sequence: CASSLRLGRETQYF. Written as DNA, the CDR3 is TGCGCCAGCAGCCTGAGACTAGGACGAGAGACCCAGTACTTC. The chain couples TRBV4-1 to TRBJ2-5, with TRBD2 as a possible D gene (6 bases). The CDR3 extends over 14 amino acids. The V end was cut by 4 bases, the J end by 4 bases, with 13 bases between. In germline, CDR1 is MGHRA, CDR2 YSYEKL.